Below, 31 T cell receptor beta chains from the same sample are listed, as sequenced in a study of T cell repertoires in ileal Crohn's disease. Data came from immunoSEQ multiplex PCR; TCRdb stores just in-frame clones and leaves some out. The repertoire has about 7,400 clones, approximately 74% of them found once; the top ten carry 6% to 8.5%. The time point was: neoterminal ileum biopsy at postoperative endoscopy, about 6 months after surgery. The sample taken for sequencing was ileal tissue. These TCRs come from an adult with Crohn's disease.

The J gene is TRBJ1-5, the V gene TRBV28, with TRBD1 as a possible D gene (6 bases). This CDR3 comprises 13 residues. CDR1 and CDR2 from the germline V gene are MDHEN and SYDVKM. Trimming stripped 7 bases from V and 5 bases from J, with 12 bases between. The CDR3 sequence is CASKGGLDQPQHF. The DNA of the CDR3 is TGTGCCAGCAAAGGGGGTTTGGATCAGCCCCAGCATTTT.

The chain is built from TRBV6-4 and TRBJ1-5, with D perhaps matching TRBD1 (5 bases). The CDR3 is made up of 13 amino acids. The V end was cut by 4 bases, the J end by 5 bases, with 9 bases between. In germline, CDR1 is MRHNA, CDR2 SNTAGT. The CDR3 here is CASSADRDQPQHF. In DNA, the CDR3 is TGTGCCAGCAGTGCTGACAGAGATCAGCCCCAGCATTTT.

This rearrangement joins TRBV5-4 to TRBJ1-2; no clear D gene. V was pared by 8 bases and J by 4 bases, with 12 bases between. Germline V CDR1 and CDR2: SGHNT, YYREEE (reference sequence). The CDR3 loop spans 12 amino acids. The CDR3 protein is CARPGKTYGYTF. The CDR3 nucleotides are TGTGCCAGACCAGGAAAGACCTATGGCTACACCTTC. Combining the CDR3 with reference TRBV5-4 and TRBJ1-2 gives the whole variable domain ETGVTQSPTHLIKTRGQQVTLRCSSQSGHNTVSWYQQALGQGPQFIFQYYREEENGRGNFPPRFSGLQFPNYSSELNVNALELDDSALYLCARPGKTYGYTFGSGTRLTVV.

This rearrangement joins TRBV6-5 to TRBJ1-5; no definite D call. The germline gives CDR1 MNHEY, CDR2 SVGAGI. This CDR3 has 15 residues. Trimming removed 2 bases from V and 2 bases from J, with 10 bases in between. The CDR3 here is CASSYGGNGNQPQHF. CDR3 sequence (DNA): TGTGCCAGCAGTTACGGCGGGAATGGCAATCAGCCCCAGCATTTT.

The V call is TRBV27, the J call TRBJ1-2, with 10 positions matching TRBD1. The junction had 7 bases not matched to a gene; V was cut back by 2 bases and J by 7 bases. Germline V gives CDR1 MNHEY, CDR2 SMNVEV (reference sequence). CDR3 size: 15 residues. The CDR3 DNA follows: TGTGCCAGCAGTTTAGCCCGGGACAGGGGATTTGGCTACACCTTC. It is translated as CASSLARDRGFGYTF.

V gene TRBV18 combines with J gene TRBJ1-3, with D maybe TRBD1 (6 bases). Between the trimmed V and J ends, which lost 1 base and 0 bases, there was a span of 10 bases. This CDR3 has 16 amino acids. Germline CDR1 reads KGHSH; CDR2 reads LQKENI. CDR3 nucleotide sequence: TGTGCCAGCTCACCACGAGGGACAAGCTCTGGAAACACCATATATTTT. It encodes CASSPRGTSSGNTIYF.

The J gene is TRBJ2-6, the V gene TRBV19; tentative D call: TRBD1 (6 bases). V gave up 1 base and J gave up 3 bases, with 16 bases separating them. The CDR3 runs 18 residues. CDR1 and CDR2 from the germline V gene are LNHDA and SQIVND (reference sequence). The CDR3 DNA is TGTGCCAGTAGTATAGGTGGGGGCGCCAGGGGTGGGGCCAACGTCCTGACTTTC. It is translated as CASSIGGGARGGANVLTF.

The genes are TRBV18 and TRBJ2-1; possible D gene TRBD2, 5 bases. CDR1 is KGHSH, CDR2 LQKENI, per germline. Trimming took off 1 base at V and 0 bases at J, with 7 bases between the two ends. The CDR3 runs 15 residues. The CDR3: CASSPRRSSYNEQFF. The CDR3 region has the DNA TGTGCCAGCTCACCACGGAGGAGCTCCTACAATGAGCAGTTCTTC.

CDR3: CAISESGTGEGEQYF. CDR3 nucleotides: TGTGCCATCAGTGAGTCCGGGACAGGGGAGGGCGAGCAGTACTTC. This chain connects TRBV10-3 to TRBJ2-7, with 10 bases fitting TRBD1. The V gene's germline CDR1 is ENHRY and CDR2 SYGVKD. V lost 0 bases, J lost 6 bases, and 5 bases stayed unmatched. The CDR3 length is 15 residues.

The chain combines TRBV6-5 with TRBJ1-2; D perhaps matches TRBD1 (6 bases). Trimming removed 6 bases at V and 1 base at J, with 12 bases between. The CDR3 loop spans 14 amino acids. Germline V lookup: CDR1 MNHEY, CDR2 SVGAGI. The CDR3 nucleotides read TGTGCCAGCAGCCACAGGGTTGGTAACTATGGCTACACCTTC. Translating it yields CASSHRVGNYGYTF.

This chain uses TRBV7-9 with TRBJ1-4; D unresolved. Germline V gives CDR1 SEHNR, CDR2 FQNEAQ (reference sequence). Trimming left V 4 bases short and J 3 bases short, with 12 bases between. The CDR3 loop spans 15 amino acids. The CDR3 sequence: CASSSRQIPNEKLFF. CDR3 sequence (DNA): TGTGCCAGCAGCTCCCGACAAATTCCTAATGAAAAACTGTTTTTT.

The chain combines TRBV27 with TRBJ2-7; TRBD2 matches 12 bases. Germline CDR1 is MNHEY and CDR2 is SMNVEV (reference sequence). The ends lost 6 bases at V and 4 bases at J; junction bases unmatched: 7. The CDR3 is 15 residues long. CDR3 in amino acids: CASRRGTSGYYEQYF. Here the CDR3 DNA reads TGTGCCAGCAGAAGAGGGACTAGCGGGTATTACGAGCAGTACTTC.

This clone was seen a single time. V usage is TRBV29-1 and J usage is TRBJ2-3; 9 bases are a match to TRBD2. V was clipped by 7 bases and J by 8 bases; unmatched bases: 16. The CDR3 consists of 15 residues. Germline V gives CDR1 SQVTM, CDR2 ANQGSEA. The CDR3 sequence: CSEWGGGGICGTQYF. CDR3 nucleotides: TGCAGCGAATGGGGCGGGGGGGGGATTTGTGGTACGCAGTATTTT.

The rearrangement links TRBV7-2 to TRBJ2-7; 7 nucleotides align to TRBD2. This CDR3 region has 14 residues. The junction had 7 bases not matched to a gene; V was cut back by 4 bases and J by 4 bases. Germline lookup yields CDR1 SGHTA and CDR2 FQGNSA. CDR3 region: CASSWGGGSYEQYF. The DNA for the CDR3 is TGTGCCAGCAGCTGGGGGGGAGGGAGTTACGAGCAGTACTTC.

This clone has just a few counts. The V call is TRBV19, the J call TRBJ2-5, with TRBD1 matching over 8 bases. The CDR3 contains 15 residues. Trimming removed 5 bases from V and 2 bases from J; junction bases left unmatched: 7. Germline V gene sequence: CDR1 LNHDA, CDR2 SQIVND (reference sequence). The CDR3 sequence is CASSRGQGPQETQYF. The CDR3 nucleotides are TGTGCCAGTAGTCGAGGACAGGGCCCTCAAGAGACCCAGTACTTC. Together with reference TRBV19 and TRBJ2-5, the CDR3 gives the full variable domain: DGGITQSPKYLFRKEGQNVTLSCEQNLNHDAMYWYRQDPGQGLRLIYYSQIVNDFQKGDIAEGYSVSREKKESFPLTVTSAQKNPTAFYLCASSRGQGPQETQYFGPGTRLLVL.

This chain links TRBV5-4 with TRBJ2-5; 12 bases map to TRBD2. In germline, CDR1 is SGHNT, CDR2 YYREEE (reference sequence). Germline trimming cut 0 bases from V and 5 bases from J; bases unmatched to any gene: 5. This CDR3 spans 16 amino acids. The CDR3 spells CASSLGPGTSGETQYF. The DNA of the CDR3 is TGTGCCAGCAGCTTGGGACCCGGGACTAGCGGGGAGACCCAGTACTTC.

This clone was recorded a few times. The chain recombines TRBV18 with TRBJ2-3, with TRBD1 identical over 8 bases. The CDR3 runs to 15 residues. Trimming took 3 bases from V and 0 from J; bases not matched to a gene: 2. The germline CDR1 and CDR2 sequences are KGHSH and LQKENI. The CDR3: CASSPGQGSTDTQYF. The CDR3 DNA reads TGTGCCAGCTCACCTGGACAGGGCAGCACAGATACGCAGTATTTT.

The gene calls are TRBV10-3 and TRBJ2-5; D is possibly TRBD2 (6 bases). Trimming took off 11 bases at V and 5 bases at J, with 12 bases between the two ends. Germline CDR1 reads ENHRY; CDR2 reads SYGVKD. The CDR3 contains 11 residues. This CDR3 reads CAAGGGETQYF. The CDR3 DNA reads as TGTGCCGCCGGAGGAGGGGAGACCCAGTACTTC.

This clone was observed a handful of times. V usage is TRBV6-5 and J usage is TRBJ1-1; D is unresolved. There are 14 residues in the CDR3. From germline, CDR1 is MNHEY and CDR2 SVGAGI. Trimming took off 2 bases at V and 1 base at J, with 8 bases between the two ends. The CDR3, as DNA: TGTGCCAGCAGTTACCTTCCGAGGAACACTGAAGCTTTCTTT. Translating it yields CASSYLPRNTEAFF.

This rearrangement joins TRBV6-6 to TRBJ1-5, with D hard to call. This CDR3 has 16 amino acids. V was clipped by 0 bases and J by 3 bases, with 12 bases between them. Germline CDR1 reads MNHNY; CDR2 reads SVGAGI (reference sequence). DNA of the CDR3: TGTGCCAGCAGTTACTCGCCGGGTTGGATCAATCAGCCCCAGCATTTT. It is translated as CASSYSPGWINQPQHF.

The chain is built from TRBV19 and TRBJ2-1; D remains unclear. V was clipped by 5 bases and J by 7 bases, with 9 bases between them. This CDR3 comprises 12 residues. Germline V gene data show CDR1 as LNHDA and CDR2 as SQIVND (reference sequence). The CDR3 DNA is TGTGCCAGTAGTGAATCGGGTAATGAGCAGTTCTTC. Translating it yields CASSESGNEQFF.

The chain couples TRBV11-2 to TRBJ2-7; a weak D match, TRBD1 (6 bases). The CDR3 has 14 amino acids. CDR1 is SGHAT and CDR2 is FQNNGV in the germline V gene. The ends were cut back, 0 bases at V and 2 bases at J, with 8 bases in the middle. The CDR3 sequence is CASSLDNRAYEQYF. In DNA, the CDR3 is TGTGCCAGCAGCTTAGATAACAGGGCCTACGAGCAGTACTTC. Full variable domain (rest looked up from reference TRBV11-2 and TRBJ2-7): EAGVAQSPRYKIIEKRQSVAFWCNPISGHATLYWYQQILGQGPKLLIQFQNNGVVDDSQLPKDRFSAERLKGVDSTLKIQPAKLEDSAVYLCASSLDNRAYEQYFGPGTRLTVT.

The chain couples TRBV7-2 to TRBJ1-6; 10 bases map to TRBD1. The CDR3 consists of 18 residues. V lost 5 bases and J lost 6; bases outside the gene matches: 13. CDR1 and CDR2 from the germline V gene are SGHTA and FQGNSA. The CDR3 region has the DNA TGTGCCAGCAGCCCCAGACACTCCGGGACAGGGGCTAATTCACCCCTCCACTTT. This gives the protein CASSPRHSGTGANSPLHF.

This clone was seen a few times. The chain links TRBV19 to TRBJ1-5; TRBD1 matches at 11 bases. CDR3 size: 15 residues. Germline lookup yields CDR1 LNHDA and CDR2 SQIVND (reference sequence). J gave up 3 bases and V 7 bases, and 5 bases lay outside the gene matches. In nucleotides, the CDR3 is TGTGCCAGTACCGTGGACAGGGGGCTCAATCAGCCCCAGCATTTT. It codes for CASTVDRGLNQPQHF.

The gene calls are TRBV6-5 and TRBJ2-3; D perhaps matches TRBD1 (5 bases). The germline V and J ends were trimmed by 0 bases and 4 bases, with 14 bases remaining between them. The CDR3 is 16 residues long. The germline V gene has CDR1 MNHEY and CDR2 SVGAGI. CDR3 DNA sequence: TGTGCCAGCAGTTACTCCGGCAGGGTGTCGCCAGATACGCAGTATTTT. It yields the protein CASSYSGRVSPDTQYF.

The CDR3 DNA reads as TGTGCCAGCAGCTTAGTGTTTGGGGAGTCCTACGAGCAGTACTTC. Translating gives CASSLVFGESYEQYF. The V gene is TRBV11-2, the J gene TRBJ2-7; D is possibly TRBD2 (5 bases). Trimming took off 1 base at V and 1 base at J, with 11 bases between the two ends. This CDR3 contains 15 residues. Looked up from germline, CDR1 is SGHAT and CDR2 is FQNNGV.

The rearrangement uses TRBV18 and TRBJ2-4; weak D call: TRBD1 (6 bases). The V gene's germline CDR1 is KGHSH and CDR2 LQKENI. V dropped 4 bases and J dropped 0 bases, with 10 bases sitting between them. The CDR3 has 15 amino acids. Here the CDR3 reads CASSRTDLAKNIQYF. The CDR3 region has the DNA TGTGCCAGCTCACGGACAGACCTAGCCAAAAACATTCAGTACTTC.

This sequence joins TRBV5-1 and TRBJ2-3, with TRBD2 matching 14 bases. Trimming cost V 4 bases and J 2 bases; bases outside gene matches: 6. This CDR3 is 17 amino acids long. CDR1 and CDR2 (germline): SGHRS, YFSETQ. CDR3 loop: CASSQGTSGGITDTQYF. The CDR3 nucleotides are TGCGCCAGCAGCCAAGGGACTAGCGGGGGTATCACAGATACGCAGTATTTT.

The gene calls are TRBV4-3 and TRBJ1-2, with D tentatively TRBD1 (5 bases). The germline CDR1 and CDR2 sequences are LGHNA and YSLEER. The CDR3 covers 16 residues. Trimming stripped 0 bases from V and 0 bases from J, with 11 bases between. CDR3 nucleotides: TGCGCCAGCAGCCAAGACTGGATCAGGGCTAACTATGGCTACACCTTC. Residues: CASSQDWIRANYGYTF.

Here the CDR3 DNA reads TGTGCCAGCTCACCGGGGACAGGGAGCGACTACGAGCAGTACTTC. It yields the protein CASSPGTGSDYEQYF. The chain employs TRBV18 and TRBJ2-5; TRBD1 agrees at 9 bases. The DNA end favors TRBJ2-7, so the J call may be wrong. In germline, CDR1 is KGHSH, CDR2 LQKENI. The CDR3 length is 15 residues.

The chain carries TRBV18 and TRBJ1-2, with D possibly TRBD1 on 5 matching bases. CDR3 length: 14 residues. V was trimmed by 3 bases and J by 4 bases, leaving 12 bases between them. The V gene's germline CDR1 is KGHSH and CDR2 LQKENI. The CDR3 nucleotides are TGTGCCAGCTCACCGCGGAGGGACGCCTATGGCTACACCTTC. Amino acid sequence: CASSPRRDAYGYTF.